This entry describes one T cell receptor (beta chain). CDR1 is LNHDA, CDR2 SQIVND, per germline (reference sequence). The CDR3 contains 16 residues. Trimming at V came to 4 bases and at J to 4 bases, leaving 7 bases not matched to a gene. In the authors' workflow: Researchers report that nucleated cell counts were estimated from reference gene primer amplification. The repertoire was sequenced with immunoSEQ multiplex PCR; TCRdb's copy has only in-frame clones and lacks some. For V, J and clone size, that table is used; D and trimming come from the DNA. The sample shows hundreds of thousands of clones, roughly nine tenths of them seen only once. The data originate from a study of blood T cell repertoires in COVID-19. Study-wide context: Specimens from acute and convalescent COVID-19 originated in the United States, Italy and Spain.

Enrollees, roughly 18 to 90 years old, lived in 20 to 25 US areas. The sequenced sample consisted of PBMCs or T cells enriched from blood (not recorded which). The chain has TRBV19 and TRBJ1-5; the match to TRBD1 covers 10 bases. The sequence came from a man younger than 30 who had recovered from COVID-19. CDR3 sequence: CASSTLTGGWNQPQHF. In DNA form, the CDR3 reads TGTGCCAGTAGTACCCTGACAGGGGGCTGGAATCAGCCCCAGCATTTT.